The 6 T cell receptor beta chains given below trace back to one sample, sequenced in a study of cytomegalovirus exposure and HLA in healthy donors. 60 Vbeta and 13 Jbeta primers were used in PCR. Assay: immunoSEQ multiplex PCR; the TCRdb copy retains only in-frame clones and omits some. In the table there are 200,000 to 250,000 clones, almost 80% of which are singletons. Material: PBMCs. The source of these receptors is a male donor in good health and CMV-seronegative.

This rearrangement joins TRBV5-1 to TRBJ1-4; no firm D call. V gave up 0 bases and J gave up 0 bases, with 15 bases separating them. CDR1 is SGHRS and CDR2 is YFSETQ in the germline V gene. CDR3 length equals 18 residues. The CDR3: CASSLVQSTLTTNEKLFF. The CDR3 DNA sequence: TGCGCCAGCAGCTTGGTACAGTCTACTCTAACAACTAATGAAAAACTGTTTTTT.

The rearrangement joins TRBV7-3 to TRBJ1-3, with a weak D call TRBD1 (5 bases). The length of the CDR3 is 15 residues. The V end was cut by 1 base, the J end by 2 bases, with 9 bases between. In germline, CDR1 is SGHTA, CDR2 FQGTGA. The CDR3 protein is CASSLIPDTGNTIYF. The DNA of the CDR3 is TGTGCCAGCAGCTTAATCCCGGACACTGGAAACACCATATATTTT.

In its sample, this clone was seen a few times. The chain is built from TRBV10-3 and TRBJ2-7; a weak D match, TRBD1 (5 bases). The CDR3 totals 14 residues. The ends were cut back, 1 base at V and 2 bases at J, with 9 bases in the middle. The germline CDR1 and CDR2 sequences are ENHRY and SYGVKD. CDR3 region: CAISEYVTAYEQYF. CDR3 nucleotides: TGTGCCATCAGTGAGTACGTGACAGCCTACGAGCAGTACTTC.

J is TRBJ2-7 and V is TRBV10-3; unclear D gene. The V end was cut by 5 bases, the J end by 4 bases, with 9 bases between. The CDR3 sequence is 12 residues long. CDR1 is ENHRY, CDR2 SYGVKD, per germline. The CDR3: CAISTSLYEQYF. Written as DNA, the CDR3 is TGTGCCATCAGTACCTCTCTATACGAGCAGTACTTC.

The chain is built from TRBV7-9 and TRBJ2-1, with a possible D match to TRBD2 (5 bases). Germline V gives CDR1 SEHNR, CDR2 FQNEAQ (reference sequence). CDR3 length: 14 amino acids. With 2 bases removed from V and 8 bases from J, the gap between germline ends came to 13 bases. The CDR3, as DNA: TGTGCCAGCAGCTTATACGAGGGAAGCCATGAGCAGTTCTTC. It codes for CASSLYEGSHEQFF.

The J gene is TRBJ2-2, the V gene TRBV19, with D perhaps matching TRBD2 (6 bases). Germline V CDR1 and CDR2: LNHDA, SQIVND (reference sequence). CDR3 length equals 15 residues. The V gene lost 4 bases and the J gene lost 5 bases, with 14 bases spanning the gap. CDR3 in DNA: TGTGCCAGTAGTAAGCCGGGACTGCCTACCGGGGAGCTGTTTTTT. Translation: CASSKPGLPTGELFF. Based on the CDR3 plus reference TRBV19 and TRBJ2-2, the full variable domain is DGGITQSPKYLFRKEGQNVTLSCEQNLNHDAMYWYRQDPGQGLRLIYYSQIVNDFQKGDIAEGYSVSREKKESFPLTVTSAQKNPTAFYLCASSKPGLPTGELFFGEGSRLTVL.